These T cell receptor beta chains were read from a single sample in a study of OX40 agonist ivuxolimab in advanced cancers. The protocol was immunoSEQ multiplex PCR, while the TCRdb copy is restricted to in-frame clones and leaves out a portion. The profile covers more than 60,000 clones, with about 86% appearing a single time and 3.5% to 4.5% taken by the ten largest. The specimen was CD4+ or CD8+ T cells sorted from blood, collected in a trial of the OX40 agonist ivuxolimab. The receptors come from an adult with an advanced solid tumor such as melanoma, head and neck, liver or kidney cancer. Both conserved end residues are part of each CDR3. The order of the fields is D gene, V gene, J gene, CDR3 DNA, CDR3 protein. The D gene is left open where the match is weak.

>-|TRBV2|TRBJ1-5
TGTGCCAGCAGTCCACAACAGGGAAGCTCGTCGCCCCAGCATTTT
CASSPQQGSSSPQHF
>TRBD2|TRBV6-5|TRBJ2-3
TGTGCCAGCAGTTACGCGGGGGGAAAAACAGATACGCAGTATTTT
CASSYAGGKTDTQYF
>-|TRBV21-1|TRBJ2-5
TGTGCCAGCAGCAATGCAGGGGGTGAAGAGACCCAGTACTTC
CASSNAGGEETQYF
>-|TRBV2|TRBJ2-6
TGTGCCAGCAGTGAACAAAGCTCTGGGGCCAACGTCCTGACTTTC
CASSEQSSGANVLTF
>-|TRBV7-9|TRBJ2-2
TGTGCCAGCAGCGGGGGACTGTACACCGGGGAGCTGTTTTTT
CASSGGLYTGELFF
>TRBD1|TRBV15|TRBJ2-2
TGTGCCACCAGCAGTTTTGGACCGGGACAGGGGGGATCCGGGGAGCTGTTTTTT
CATSSFGPGQGGSGELFF
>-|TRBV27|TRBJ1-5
TGTGCCAGCAGTTTAGAGGGACAAGGCAATCAGCCCCAGCATTTT
CASSLEGQGNQPQHF
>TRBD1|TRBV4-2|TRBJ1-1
TGTGCCAGCAGCCAAGGTGGGACAGGGGGCCTGGCCACTGAAGCTTTCTTT
CASSQGGTGGLATEAFF
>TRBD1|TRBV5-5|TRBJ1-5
TGTGCCAGCAGCTTGGTACAGGGGCGACATCAGCCCCAGCATTTT
CASSLVQGRHQPQHF
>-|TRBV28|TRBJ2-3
TGTGCCAGCAAAGGACTTTCCCGCACAGATACGCAGTATTTT
CASKGLSRTDTQYF
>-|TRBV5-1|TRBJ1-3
TGCGCCAGCAGCCGTGGGGGAAACACCATATATTTT
CASSRGGNTIYF
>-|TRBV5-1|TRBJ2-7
TGCGCCAGCAGCTTAAGGGACGGCTACGAGCAGTACTTC
CASSLRDGYEQYF
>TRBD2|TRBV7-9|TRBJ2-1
TGTGCCAGCAGCTCGTTAGCGGGGTCACAGCAGTTCTTC
CASSSLAGSQQFF